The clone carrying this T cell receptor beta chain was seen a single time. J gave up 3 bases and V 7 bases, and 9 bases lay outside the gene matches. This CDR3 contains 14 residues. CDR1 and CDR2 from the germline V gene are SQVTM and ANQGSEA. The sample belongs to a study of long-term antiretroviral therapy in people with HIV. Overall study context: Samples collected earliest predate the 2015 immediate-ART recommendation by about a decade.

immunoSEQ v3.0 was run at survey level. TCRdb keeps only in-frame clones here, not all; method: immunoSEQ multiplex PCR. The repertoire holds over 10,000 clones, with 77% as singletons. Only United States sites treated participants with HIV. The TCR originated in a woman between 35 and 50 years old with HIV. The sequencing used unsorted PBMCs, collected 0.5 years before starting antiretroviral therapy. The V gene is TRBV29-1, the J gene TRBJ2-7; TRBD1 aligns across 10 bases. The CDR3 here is CSAAPTGGFYEQYF. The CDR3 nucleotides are TGCAGCGCTGCCCCGACAGGGGGCTTCTACGAGCAGTACTTC.